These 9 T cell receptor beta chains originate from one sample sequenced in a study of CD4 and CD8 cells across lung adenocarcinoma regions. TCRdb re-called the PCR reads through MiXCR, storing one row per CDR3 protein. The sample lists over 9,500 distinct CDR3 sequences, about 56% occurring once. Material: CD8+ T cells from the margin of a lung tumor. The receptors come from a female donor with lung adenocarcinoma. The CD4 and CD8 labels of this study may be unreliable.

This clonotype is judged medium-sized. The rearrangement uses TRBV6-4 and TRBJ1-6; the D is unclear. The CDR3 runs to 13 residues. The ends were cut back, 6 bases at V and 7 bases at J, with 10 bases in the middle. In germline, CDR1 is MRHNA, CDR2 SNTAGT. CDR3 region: CASSEWRNSPLHF. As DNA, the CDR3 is TGTGCCAGCAGCGAATGGAGAAATTCACCCCTCCACTTT.

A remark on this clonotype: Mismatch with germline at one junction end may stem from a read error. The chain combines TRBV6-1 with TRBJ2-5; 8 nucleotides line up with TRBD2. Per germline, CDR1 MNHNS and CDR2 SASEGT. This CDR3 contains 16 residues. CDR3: CASTPSGRPDTETQYF. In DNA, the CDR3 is TGTGCCAGCACTCCTAGCGGGCGCCCAGACACAGAGACGCAGTACTTC.

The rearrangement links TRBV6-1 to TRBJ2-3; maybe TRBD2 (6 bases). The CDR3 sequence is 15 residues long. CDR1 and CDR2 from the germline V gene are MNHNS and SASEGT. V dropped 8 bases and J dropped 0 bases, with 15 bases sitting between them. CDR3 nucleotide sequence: TGTGCCAGCGGAATCCGGGACTCGAGCACAGATACGCAGTATTTT. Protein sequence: CASGIRDSSTDTQYF.

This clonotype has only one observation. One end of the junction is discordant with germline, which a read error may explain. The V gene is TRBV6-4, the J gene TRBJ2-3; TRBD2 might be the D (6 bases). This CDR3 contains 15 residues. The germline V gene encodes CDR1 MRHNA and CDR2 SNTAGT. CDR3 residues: CASSSGLGGKDTQYF. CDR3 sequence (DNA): TGTGCCAGCAGCTCGGGGCTGGGAGGCAAAGATACTCAGTATTTC.

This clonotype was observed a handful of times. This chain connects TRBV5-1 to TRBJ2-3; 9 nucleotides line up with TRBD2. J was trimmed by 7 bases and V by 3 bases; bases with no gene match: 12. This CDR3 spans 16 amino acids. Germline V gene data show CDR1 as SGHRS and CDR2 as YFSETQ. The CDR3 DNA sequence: TGCGCCAGCAGCTCCGCGAGGGCGGGGGGGCTGAATACGCAGTATTTT. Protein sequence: CASSSARAGGLNTQYF.

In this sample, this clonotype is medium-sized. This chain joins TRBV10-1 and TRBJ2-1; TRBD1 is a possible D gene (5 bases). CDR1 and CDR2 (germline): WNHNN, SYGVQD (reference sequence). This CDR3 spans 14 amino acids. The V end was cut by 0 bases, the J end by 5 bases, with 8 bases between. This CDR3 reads CASSESGADNEQFF. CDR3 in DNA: TGCGCCAGCAGTGAGTCTGGGGCGGACAATGAGCAGTTCTTC.

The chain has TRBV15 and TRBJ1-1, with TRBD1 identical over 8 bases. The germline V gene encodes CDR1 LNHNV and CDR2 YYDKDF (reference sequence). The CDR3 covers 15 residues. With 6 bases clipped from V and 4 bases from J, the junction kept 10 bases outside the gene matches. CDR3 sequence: CATSSGGASGTEAFF. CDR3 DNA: TGTGCCACCAGTTCAGGGGGCGCGAGTGGCACTGAAGCTTTCTTT.

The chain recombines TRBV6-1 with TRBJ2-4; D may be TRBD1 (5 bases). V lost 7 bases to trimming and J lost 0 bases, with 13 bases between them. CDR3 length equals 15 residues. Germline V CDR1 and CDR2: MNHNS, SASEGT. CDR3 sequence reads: CASIDSLLAKNIQYF. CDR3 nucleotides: TGTGCCAGCATAGACAGCCTTTTAGCCAAAAACATTCAGTACTTC.

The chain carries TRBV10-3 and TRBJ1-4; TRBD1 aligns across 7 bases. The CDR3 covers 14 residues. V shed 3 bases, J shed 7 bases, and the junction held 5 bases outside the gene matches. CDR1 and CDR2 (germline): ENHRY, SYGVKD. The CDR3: CAISEEGASEKLFF. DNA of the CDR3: TGTGCCATCAGTGAAGAGGGGGCCAGTGAAAAACTGTTTTTT.